A selection of T cell receptor beta chains follows, all from one sample in a study of blood T cells in healthy people across ages. TCRdb independently ran MiXCR on the 5' RACE reads; one entry per CDR3 protein. In the table there are about 970,000 distinct CDR3 sequences, approximately 50% of which are singletons. Material for sequencing was blood. Receptor source: a woman aged 55-70 years in good health. CDR3s include the opening cysteine and the closing phenylalanine or tryptophan. D genes are given only for firm matches. A row's size may be missing; if present it is once, few, many or a size class.

v_call: TRBV7-8; clone_size: NA; cdr3_length: 19; d_call: NA; j_call: TRBJ2-1; cdr3_nt: TGTGCCAGCAGCCGACTATCCGGAGGACGAGCCCCGATTTACAATGAGCAGTTCTTC; cdr3_aa: CASSRLSGGRAPIYNEQFF
v_call: TRBV6-1; clone_size: NA; cdr3_length: 16; d_call: TRBD2; j_call: TRBJ2-3; cdr3_nt: TGTGCCAGCAGTGAAATTAGCGGGAGGGGTGGCGATACGCAGTATTTT; cdr3_aa: CASSEISGRGGDTQYF
v_call: TRBV7-8; clone_size: NA; cdr3_length: 16; d_call: NA; j_call: TRBJ2-7; cdr3_nt: TGTGCCAGCAGCTCAGGCCCGGGACCAGCTTCCTACGAGCAGTACTTC; cdr3_aa: CASSSGPGPASYEQYF
v_call: TRBV6-2/TRBV6-3; clone_size: NA; cdr3_length: 16; d_call: TRBD2; j_call: TRBJ2-7; cdr3_nt: TGTGCCAGCAGTTACTCGGGGACTACACCCACCTACGAGCAGTACTTC; cdr3_aa: CASSYSGTTPTYEQYF
v_call: TRBV14; clone_size: NA; cdr3_length: 15; d_call: NA; j_call: TRBJ2-4; cdr3_nt: TGTGCCAGCAGCCTAATGGGAGTAGCCAAAAACATTCAGTACTTC; cdr3_aa: CASSLMGVAKNIQYF
v_call: TRBV4-3; clone_size: NA; cdr3_length: 17; d_call: TRBD2; j_call: TRBJ2-1; cdr3_nt: TGCGCCAGCAGCGGATGGGGAGGACTAGCGGGAGAGGGTGAGCAGTTCTTC; cdr3_aa: CASSGWGGLAGEGEQFF
v_call: TRBV3-1; clone_size: NA; cdr3_length: 14; d_call: TRBD1; j_call: TRBJ1-2; cdr3_nt: TGTGCCAGCAGCCCGTGGGACAGGGAGGATGGCTACACCTTC; cdr3_aa: CASSPWDREDGYTF
v_call: TRBV7-2; clone_size: NA; cdr3_length: 17; d_call: TRBD2; j_call: TRBJ2-2; cdr3_nt: TGTGCCAGCAGCTTAGGGACTAGCGGGAGTAGAACCGGGGAGCTGTTTTTT; cdr3_aa: CASSLGTSGSRTGELFF
v_call: TRBV7-9; clone_size: NA; cdr3_length: 17; d_call: TRBD1; j_call: TRBJ2-3; cdr3_nt: TGTGCCAGCAGCCCCCGGCAGGGGGCAATAGAGACAGATACGCAGTATTTT; cdr3_aa: CASSPRQGAIETDTQYF
v_call: TRBV6-5; clone_size: NA; cdr3_length: 13; d_call: NA; j_call: TRBJ1-1; cdr3_nt: TGTGCCAGCAGTTACGGAGAGGGCACTGAAGCTTTCTTT; cdr3_aa: CASSYGEGTEAFF
v_call: TRBV20-1; clone_size: NA; cdr3_length: 17; d_call: TRBD2; j_call: TRBJ2-2; cdr3_nt: TGCAGTGCTAGAGATCGGCGACTAGCGTCGAACACCGGGGAGCTGTTTTTT; cdr3_aa: CSARDRRLASNTGELFF
v_call: TRBV14; clone_size: NA; cdr3_length: 15; d_call: NA; j_call: TRBJ2-5; cdr3_nt: TGTGCCAGCAGCCACCGCGGTTGGTACCAAGAGACCCAGTACTTC; cdr3_aa: CASSHRGWYQETQYF
v_call: TRBV4-2; clone_size: NA; cdr3_length: 15; d_call: TRBD1; j_call: TRBJ2-7; cdr3_nt: TGTGCCAGCAGCCAAAGGACAGGGGCAAACTACGAGCAGTACTTC; cdr3_aa: CASSQRTGANYEQYF
v_call: TRBV2; clone_size: NA; cdr3_length: 14; d_call: NA; j_call: TRBJ1-2; cdr3_nt: TGTGCCAGCAGTGGTTGGAGACTTAACTATGGCTACACCTTC; cdr3_aa: CASSGWRLNYGYTF
v_call: TRBV9; clone_size: few; cdr3_length: 13; d_call: NA; j_call: TRBJ1-2; cdr3_nt: TGTGCCAGCAGCGGACCCTACCTTTATGGCTACACCTTC; cdr3_aa: CASSGPYLYGYTF
v_call: TRBV29-1; clone_size: few; cdr3_length: 14; d_call: TRBD1; j_call: TRBJ2-7; cdr3_nt: TGCAGCGTTGAGGCCCAGACAGGGTCCTACGAGCAGTACTTC; cdr3_aa: CSVEAQTGSYEQYF
v_call: TRBV5-1; clone_size: NA; cdr3_length: 16; d_call: NA; j_call: TRBJ1-1; cdr3_nt: TGCGCCAGCAGTTATGGGGATCCCATCGCGAACACTGAAGCTTTCTTT; cdr3_aa: CASSYGDPIANTEAFF
v_call: TRBV5-1; clone_size: few; cdr3_length: 13; d_call: NA; j_call: TRBJ2-1; cdr3_nt: TGCGCCAGCAGCTTGGTGCTAGAAAATGAGCAGTTCTTC; cdr3_aa: CASSLVLENEQFF
v_call: TRBV24-1; clone_size: NA; cdr3_length: 16; d_call: TRBD1; j_call: TRBJ2-3; cdr3_nt: TGTGCCACCAGTATCAGGGGGCAATCCCAGGCAGATACGCAGTATTTT; cdr3_aa: CATSIRGQSQADTQYF
v_call: TRBV3-1; clone_size: NA; cdr3_length: 13; d_call: NA; j_call: TRBJ1-2; cdr3_nt: TGTGCCAGCAGCCTATTTGGAGGGATCGGCTACACCTTC; cdr3_aa: CASSLFGGIGYTF
v_call: TRBV27; clone_size: NA; cdr3_length: 15; d_call: NA; j_call: TRBJ2-7; cdr3_nt: TGTGCCAGCAGACCTATTGGCTTGAGCTCCTACGAGCAGTACTTC; cdr3_aa: CASRPIGLSSYEQYF
v_call: TRBV4-1; clone_size: few; cdr3_length: 17; d_call: NA; j_call: TRBJ2-1; cdr3_nt: TGCGCCAGCAGCCAAGGCGGAGCGGTTCAGGTCGACAATGAGCAGTTCTTC; cdr3_aa: CASSQGGAVQVDNEQFF
v_call: TRBV2; clone_size: few; cdr3_length: 12; d_call: NA; j_call: TRBJ2-7; cdr3_nt: TGTGCCAGCAGCTATAACAGGGACGAGCAGTACTTC; cdr3_aa: CASSYNRDEQYF
v_call: TRBV11-2; clone_size: NA; cdr3_length: 14; d_call: TRBD2; j_call: TRBJ2-7; cdr3_nt: TGTGCCAGCAACCCACGGGGACTAGCAGGCGAGCAGTACTTC; cdr3_aa: CASNPRGLAGEQYF
v_call: TRBV27; clone_size: NA; cdr3_length: 14; d_call: NA; j_call: TRBJ2-7; cdr3_nt: TGTGCCAGCAGTTTCACCGGCAGGATGAGGGAGCAGTACTTC; cdr3_aa: CASSFTGRMREQYF
v_call: TRBV20-1; clone_size: few; cdr3_length: 11; d_call: NA; j_call: TRBJ1-2; cdr3_nt: TGCAGTGCTAGAAAGGGGCAACGCTACACCTTC; cdr3_aa: CSARKGQRYTF
v_call: TRBV14; clone_size: NA; cdr3_length: 15; d_call: TRBD2; j_call: TRBJ2-5; cdr3_nt: TGTGCCAGCAGCCAACTTGGCGGGAGGGTGGAGACCCAGTACTTC; cdr3_aa: CASSQLGGRVETQYF
v_call: TRBV12-3/TRBV12-4; clone_size: NA; cdr3_length: 17; d_call: NA; j_call: TRBJ2-3; cdr3_nt: TGTGCCAGCAGCAAAACATGGAGCGGAGTGAACACAGATACGCAGTATTTT; cdr3_aa: CASSKTWSGVNTDTQYF
v_call: TRBV2; clone_size: NA; cdr3_length: 13; d_call: TRBD2; j_call: TRBJ2-1; cdr3_nt: TGTGCCACGGGGCGGGAGCCCGGCAATGAGCAGTTCTTC; cdr3_aa: CATGREPGNEQFF
v_call: TRBV4-2; clone_size: NA; cdr3_length: 16; d_call: NA; j_call: TRBJ2-7; cdr3_nt: TGTGCCAGCAGCCAAGATAAGACCGGGGGTTCCTACGAGCAGTACTTC; cdr3_aa: CASSQDKTGGSYEQYF
v_call: TRBV4-1; clone_size: many; cdr3_length: 20; d_call: TRBD2; j_call: TRBJ2-1; cdr3_nt: TGCGCCAGCAGCCAAGCTCGGGACAGGTGGACTAGCGGGAGTAACAATGAGCAGTTCTTC; cdr3_aa: CASSQARDRWTSGSNNEQFF
v_call: TRBV6-1; clone_size: once; cdr3_length: 13; d_call: NA; j_call: TRBJ2-3; cdr3_nt: TGTGCCAGCAGGGAATCGGGACGAGATACGCAGTATTTT; cdr3_aa: CASRESGRDTQYF
v_call: TRBV5-1; clone_size: NA; cdr3_length: 15; d_call: NA; j_call: TRBJ2-1; cdr3_nt: TGCGCCAGCAGCTTGGGACAGCTTACCTACAATGAGCAGTTCTTC; cdr3_aa: CASSLGQLTYNEQFF
v_call: TRBV18; clone_size: NA; cdr3_length: 15; d_call: TRBD1; j_call: TRBJ2-7; cdr3_nt: TGTGCCAGCTCCCGAGACAGGGGGAACCCCTACGAGCAGTACTTC; cdr3_aa: CASSRDRGNPYEQYF
v_call: TRBV20-1; clone_size: few; cdr3_length: 18; d_call: TRBD2; j_call: TRBJ2-4; cdr3_nt: TGCAGTGCTAGAGATCTAAAGTTCACTAGCGCCTCGAAAAACATTCAGTACTTC; cdr3_aa: CSARDLKFTSASKNIQYF
v_call: TRBV6-5; clone_size: NA; cdr3_length: 11; d_call: NA; j_call: TRBJ1-4; cdr3_nt: TGTGCCAGCAGTAAAAATGAAAAACTGTTTTTT; cdr3_aa: CASSKNEKLFF
v_call: TRBV11-2; clone_size: NA; cdr3_length: 17; d_call: TRBD2; j_call: TRBJ2-5; cdr3_nt: TGTGCCAGCAGCTTGCCCCTCCTAGCGGGAGTAGGGGAGACCCAGTACTTC; cdr3_aa: CASSLPLLAGVGETQYF
v_call: TRBV27; clone_size: NA; cdr3_length: 13; d_call: TRBD2; j_call: TRBJ2-7; cdr3_nt: TGTGCCAGCAGCTTGACTAGCGGGCTCGAGCAGTACTTC; cdr3_aa: CASSLTSGLEQYF
v_call: TRBV4-2; clone_size: NA; cdr3_length: 13; d_call: NA; j_call: TRBJ1-6; cdr3_nt: TGTGCCAGCACCCAGACAGATCGGTCACCCCTCCACTTT; cdr3_aa: CASTQTDRSPLHF
v_call: TRBV20-1; clone_size: NA; cdr3_length: 14; d_call: TRBD2; j_call: TRBJ2-1; cdr3_nt: TGCAGTGCTAGTCTACTAGCGGGAGAAAATGAGCAGTTCTTC; cdr3_aa: CSASLLAGENEQFF